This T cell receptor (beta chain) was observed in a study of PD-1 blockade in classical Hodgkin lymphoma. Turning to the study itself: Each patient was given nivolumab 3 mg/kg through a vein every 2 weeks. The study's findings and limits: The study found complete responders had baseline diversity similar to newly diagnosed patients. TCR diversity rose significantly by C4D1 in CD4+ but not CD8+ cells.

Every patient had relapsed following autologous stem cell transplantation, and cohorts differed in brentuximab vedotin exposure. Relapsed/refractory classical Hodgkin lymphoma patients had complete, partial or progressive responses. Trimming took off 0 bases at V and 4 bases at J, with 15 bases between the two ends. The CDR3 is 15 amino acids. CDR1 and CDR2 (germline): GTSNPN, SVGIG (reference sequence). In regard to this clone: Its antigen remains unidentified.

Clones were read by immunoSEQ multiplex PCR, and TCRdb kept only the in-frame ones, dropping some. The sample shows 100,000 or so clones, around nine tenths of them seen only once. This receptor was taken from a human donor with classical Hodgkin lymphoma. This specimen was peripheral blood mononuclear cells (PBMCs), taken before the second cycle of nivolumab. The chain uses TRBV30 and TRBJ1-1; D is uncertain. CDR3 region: CAWSVLDGGITEAFF. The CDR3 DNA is TGTGCCTGGAGTGTACTTGACGGAGGAATCACTGAAGCTTTCTTT. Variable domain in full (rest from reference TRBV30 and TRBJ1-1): SQTIHQWPATLVQPVGSPLSLECTVEGTSNPNLYWYRQAAGRGLQLLFYSVGIGQISSEVPQNLSASRPQDRQFILSSKKLLLSDSGFYLCAWSVLDGGITEAFFGQGTRLTVV.